This is a list of T cell receptor beta chains from one sample in a study of T-cell memory formation after mild COVID-19. TCRdb recomputed calls from the 5' RACE reads with MiXCR, one row per CDR3 protein. Of around 250,000 distinct CDR3 sequences in the sample, roughly 9.4% were seen once. Sequences were obtained from PBMCs or a T cell subset sorted from them (not recorded which). The receptors shown here come from a man aged 18-30 years who had mild COVID-19 (a few samples of this study predate the infection). Cell type and time point are not known. The CDR3 runs from the conserved cysteine through the conserved F or W. A D gene is named only where the DNA matches it firmly. Expanded clones are given a class, and other clones once, few, many or no size at all.

d_call: TRBD1
j_call: TRBJ2-3
v_call: TRBV20-1
clone_size: many
cdr3_aa: CSAHSGTGRSDTQYF
cdr3_nt: TGCAGTGCCCACTCCGGGACAGGGCGTTCAGATACGCAGTATTTT

d_call: -
j_call: TRBJ2-5
v_call: TRBV9
clone_size: few
cdr3_aa: CASSPIGGAGETQYF
cdr3_nt: TGTGCCAGCAGCCCTATAGGAGGGGCAGGAGAGACCCAGTACTTC

d_call: -
j_call: TRBJ2-5
v_call: TRBV6-2/TRBV6-3
clone_size: few
cdr3_aa: CASSYERDPRQETQYF
cdr3_nt: TGTGCCAGCAGTTACGAAAGGGATCCGCGGCAAGAGACCCAGTACTTC

d_call: -
j_call: TRBJ2-7
v_call: TRBV3-1
clone_size: few
cdr3_aa: CASSRRNDYEQYF
cdr3_nt: TGTGCCAGCAGCCGACGGAACGACTACGAGCAGTACTTC

d_call: TRBD2
j_call: TRBJ2-1
v_call: TRBV12-3/TRBV12-4
clone_size: many
cdr3_aa: CASRWTSGGNEQFF
cdr3_nt: TGTGCCAGCAGATGGACTAGCGGGGGGAATGAGCAGTTCTTC

d_call: -
j_call: TRBJ1-2
v_call: TRBV6-5
clone_size: -
cdr3_aa: CASSPDRMSGYTF
cdr3_nt: TGTGCCAGCAGTCCCGACAGGATGAGTGGCTACACCTTC

d_call: -
j_call: TRBJ1-6
v_call: TRBV7-3
clone_size: many
cdr3_aa: CASSSGTYDNSPLHF
cdr3_nt: TGTGCCAGCAGCTCTGGGACGTACGATAATTCACCCCTCCACTTT

d_call: TRBD2
j_call: TRBJ2-1
v_call: TRBV7-2
clone_size: few
cdr3_aa: CASSLVARGAYNEQFF
cdr3_nt: TGTGCCAGCAGCTTAGTAGCCCGGGGGGCCTACAATGAGCAGTTCTTC

d_call: TRBD2
j_call: TRBJ2-3
v_call: TRBV7-2
clone_size: many
cdr3_aa: CASSPFVGGGEYTQYF
cdr3_nt: TGTGCCAGCAGCCCCTTCGTTGGCGGGGGGGAGTACACGCAGTATTTT

d_call: -
j_call: TRBJ1-6
v_call: TRBV20-1
clone_size: few
cdr3_aa: CSARGTVHSYNSPLHF
cdr3_nt: TGCAGTGCTAGAGGGACAGTACACTCCTATAATTCACCCCTCCACTTT

d_call: -
j_call: TRBJ2-3
v_call: TRBV9
clone_size: -
cdr3_aa: CASSVSGWITDTQYF
cdr3_nt: TGTGCCAGCAGCGTAAGTGGCTGGATCACAGATACGCAGTATTTT

d_call: -
j_call: TRBJ1-2
v_call: TRBV7-2
clone_size: -
cdr3_aa: CASSLGEMLGGYTF
cdr3_nt: TGTGCCAGCAGCTTGGGGGAGATGTTAGGGGGCTACACCTTC

d_call: TRBD2
j_call: TRBJ2-3
v_call: TRBV14
clone_size: -
cdr3_aa: CASSHSSGGPTDTQYF
cdr3_nt: TGTGCCAGCAGCCATTCTAGCGGGGGCCCCACAGATACGCAGTATTTT

d_call: -
j_call: TRBJ1-5
v_call: TRBV20-1
clone_size: few
cdr3_aa: CSACDRTLAPQHF
cdr3_nt: TGCAGTGCCTGCGACCGGACTTTAGCGCCCCAGCATTTT

d_call: TRBD1
j_call: TRBJ1-2
v_call: TRBV29-1
clone_size: once
cdr3_aa: CSVDRGDYGYTF
cdr3_nt: TGCAGCGTCGACAGGGGGGACTATGGCTACACCTTC

d_call: -
j_call: TRBJ1-1
v_call: TRBV19
clone_size: -
cdr3_aa: CASSTGQDEEAFF
cdr3_nt: TGTGCCAGTAGTACGGGACAAGATGAGGAAGCTTTCTTT

d_call: -
j_call: TRBJ2-7
v_call: TRBV5-1
clone_size: few
cdr3_aa: CASRMTGTYEQYF
cdr3_nt: TGCGCCAGCAGGATGACGGGCACCTACGAGCAGTACTTC

d_call: -
j_call: TRBJ1-6
v_call: TRBV7-9
clone_size: -
cdr3_aa: CASSPTPLHF
cdr3_nt: TGTGCCAGCAGCCCCACGCCCCTCCACTTT

d_call: TRBD1
j_call: TRBJ2-3
v_call: TRBV5-1
clone_size: many
cdr3_aa: CASTLGQGSTDTQYF
cdr3_nt: TGCGCCAGCACCCTCGGACAGGGAAGCACAGATACGCAGTATTTT

d_call: TRBD1
j_call: TRBJ2-3
v_call: TRBV24-1
clone_size: many
cdr3_aa: CATSDPGQGTDTQYF
cdr3_nt: TGTGCCACCAGTGACCCCGGACAGGGGACAGATACGCAGTATTTT

d_call: TRBD1
j_call: TRBJ1-2
v_call: TRBV6-5
clone_size: -
cdr3_aa: CASSDTDRDGYTF
cdr3_nt: TGTGCCAGCAGTGACACCGACAGGGATGGCTACACCTTC

d_call: -
j_call: TRBJ2-7
v_call: TRBV7-3
clone_size: -
cdr3_aa: CASSLNGGEQYF
cdr3_nt: TGTGCCAGCAGCTTAAATGGTGGCGAGCAGTACTTC

d_call: -
j_call: TRBJ1-5
v_call: TRBV7-2
clone_size: many
cdr3_aa: CASSRGGGNQPQHF
cdr3_nt: TGTGCCAGCAGCCGGGGGGGTGGCAATCAGCCCCAGCATTTT

d_call: -
j_call: TRBJ2-1
v_call: TRBV5-1
clone_size: few
cdr3_aa: CASSPTGQYTYNEQFF
cdr3_nt: TGCGCCAGCAGCCCGACAGGACAGTATACCTACAATGAGCAGTTCTTC

d_call: -
j_call: TRBJ2-3
v_call: TRBV6-5
clone_size: few
cdr3_aa: CASRAYRTPGTDTQYF
cdr3_nt: TGTGCCAGCAGGGCTTACCGGACCCCAGGCACAGATACGCAGTATTTT

d_call: -
j_call: TRBJ1-5
v_call: TRBV6-5
clone_size: -
cdr3_aa: CASSRTAGNKPQHF
cdr3_nt: TGTGCCAGCAGTCGGACCGCAGGCAATAAGCCCCAGCATTTT